This paragraph covers one T cell receptor beta chain sequence. CDR3 length: 17 amino acids. From germline, CDR1 is SGHVS and CDR2 FQNEAQ. V dropped 5 bases and J dropped 2; count of bases not matched to a gene: 9. Indicated time point: inflamed ileum from the surgical specimen. The repertoire was sequenced with immunoSEQ multiplex PCR; TCRdb's copy has only in-frame clones and lacks some. The sample lists a few thousand clones; roughly 77% were seen once. The sample is drawn from a study of T cell repertoires in ileal Crohn's disease. V gene TRBV7-8 combines with J gene TRBJ1-4; 9 positions match TRBD1. This receptor was identified in an adult with Crohn's disease. What was sequenced was ileal tissue. CDR3 region: CASSHSQGAGTNEKLFF. Here the CDR3 DNA reads TGTGCCAGCAGCCACTCACAGGGGGCCGGGACTAATGAAAAACTGTTTTTT. The full variable domain, completed using reference TRBV7-8 and TRBJ1-4, is GAGVSQSPRYKVAKRGQDVALRCDPISGHVSLFWYQQALGQGPEFLTYFQNEAQLDKSGLPSDRFFAERPEGSVSTLKIQRTQQEDSAVYLCASSHSQGAGTNEKLFFGSGTQLSVL.